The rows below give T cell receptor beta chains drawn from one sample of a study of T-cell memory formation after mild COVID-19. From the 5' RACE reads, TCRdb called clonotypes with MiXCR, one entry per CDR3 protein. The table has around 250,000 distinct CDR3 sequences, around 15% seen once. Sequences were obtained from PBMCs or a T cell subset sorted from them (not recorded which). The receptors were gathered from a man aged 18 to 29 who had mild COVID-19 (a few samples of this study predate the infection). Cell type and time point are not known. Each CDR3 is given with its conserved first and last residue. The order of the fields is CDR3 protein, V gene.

CDR3 protein: CASSLPSGTGYEQYF; V gene: TRBV12-3/TRBV12-4
CDR3 protein: CASSYSIGLYGYTF; V gene: TRBV6-5
CDR3 protein: CASPGATEAFF; V gene: TRBV2
CDR3 protein: CASIAMGAPPDTQYF; V gene: TRBV28
CDR3 protein: CASSLAASGGNFGQYF; V gene: TRBV5-1
CDR3 protein: CASSPPGPTNYGYTF; V gene: TRBV9
CDR3 protein: CASSLMGLGTEAFF; V gene: TRBV5-1
CDR3 protein: CASSPPLLNRGNTEAFF; V gene: TRBV11-2
CDR3 protein: CASSMYRDSNYEQYF; V gene: TRBV19
CDR3 protein: CASSSHETEEAFF; V gene: TRBV5-6
CDR3 protein: CSAVFPGPTPGELFF; V gene: TRBV29-1
CDR3 protein: CASSARERTNYEQYF; V gene: TRBV7-2
CDR3 protein: CASSVGHYEKLFF; V gene: TRBV7-9
CDR3 protein: CASRRTSGGYSTDTQYF; V gene: TRBV5-1
CDR3 protein: CASSPPLWGAGANVLTF; V gene: TRBV9